Detailed here is one TCR beta chain. RNA amounts of about 0.5 to 1 ug underwent reverse transcription with random hexamers. From the immunoSEQ multiplex PCR reads, TCRdb called clonotypes with MiXCR, one entry per CDR3 protein. The table has approximately 76,000 distinct CDR3 sequences, just under 95% seen once. Per germline, CDR1 SEHNR and CDR2 FQNEAQ (reference sequence). Trimming stripped 6 bases from V and 3 bases from J, with 11 bases between. CDR3 length equals 13 residues. The data were obtained in a study of CD8 T cells in Susac syndrome. Sequencing of TCR beta was performed on blood CD8+ and CD4+ T cells.

The sample taken for sequencing was CD8+ T cells from PBMCs. The chain uses TRBV7-9 and TRBJ1-1, with D perhaps TRBD1 (5 bases). The source is a human donor with multiple sclerosis. The CDR3: CASRGEGHTEAFF. CDR3 nucleotide sequence: TGTGCCAGCAGGGGGGAGGGACACACTGAAGCTTTCTTT.